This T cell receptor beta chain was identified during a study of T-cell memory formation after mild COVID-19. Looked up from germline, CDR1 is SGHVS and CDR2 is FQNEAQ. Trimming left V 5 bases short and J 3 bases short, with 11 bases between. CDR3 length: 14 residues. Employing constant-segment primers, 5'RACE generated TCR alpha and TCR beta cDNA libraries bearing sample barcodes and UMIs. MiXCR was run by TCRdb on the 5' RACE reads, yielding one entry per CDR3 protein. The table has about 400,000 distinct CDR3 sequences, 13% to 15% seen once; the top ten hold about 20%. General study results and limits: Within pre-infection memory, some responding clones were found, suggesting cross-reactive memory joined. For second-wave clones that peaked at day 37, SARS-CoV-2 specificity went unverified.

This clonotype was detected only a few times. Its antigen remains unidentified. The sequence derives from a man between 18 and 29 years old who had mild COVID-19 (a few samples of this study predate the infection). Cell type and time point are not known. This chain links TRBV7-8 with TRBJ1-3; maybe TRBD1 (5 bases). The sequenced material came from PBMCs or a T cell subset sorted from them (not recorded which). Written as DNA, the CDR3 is TGTGCCAGCAGCCCCAGGGACGGTGGAAACACCATATATTTT. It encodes CASSPRDGGNTIYF.